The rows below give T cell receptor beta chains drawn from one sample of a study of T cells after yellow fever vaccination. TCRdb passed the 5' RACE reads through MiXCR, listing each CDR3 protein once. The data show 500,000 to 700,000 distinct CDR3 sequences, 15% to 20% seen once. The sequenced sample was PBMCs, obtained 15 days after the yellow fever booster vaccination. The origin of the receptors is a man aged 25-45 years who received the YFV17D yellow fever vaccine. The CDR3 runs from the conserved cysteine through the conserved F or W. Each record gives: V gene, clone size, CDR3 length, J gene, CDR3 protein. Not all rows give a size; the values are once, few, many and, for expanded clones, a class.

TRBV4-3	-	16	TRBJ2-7	CASSPRRDYRPYEQYF
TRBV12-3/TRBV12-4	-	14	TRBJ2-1	CASSLGGISAIPFF
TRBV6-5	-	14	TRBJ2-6	CATTSGSGANVLTF
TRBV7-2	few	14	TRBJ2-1	CASSLGWTGNEQFF
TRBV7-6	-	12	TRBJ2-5	CASSRGMGTQYF
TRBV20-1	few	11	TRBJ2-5	CSAMGGGWGYF
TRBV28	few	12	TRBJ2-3	CASRQNEDTQYF
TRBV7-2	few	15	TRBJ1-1	CASSHGRGLNTEAFF
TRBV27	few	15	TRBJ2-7	CASRTRGLGTYEQYF
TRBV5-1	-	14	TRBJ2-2	CASSPSGGTGELFF
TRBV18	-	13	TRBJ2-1	CASSPTNYNEQFF
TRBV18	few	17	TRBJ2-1	CASSPTKGTSGSSEQFF
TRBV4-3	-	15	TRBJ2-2	CASSQDNTGTGQLFF
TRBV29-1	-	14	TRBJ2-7	CSVSGGPSTYEQYF
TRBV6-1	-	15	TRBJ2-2	CASVPSGLNTGELFF
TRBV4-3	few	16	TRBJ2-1	CASSQDVGREGREQFF
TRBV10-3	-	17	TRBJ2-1	CAIRGTSGSNSYNEQFF
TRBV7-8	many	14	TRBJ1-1	CASSRSQGITEAFF
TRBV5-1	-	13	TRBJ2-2	CASSFSFTGELFF
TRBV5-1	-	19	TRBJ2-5	CASSHRTSGKRSGQETQYF
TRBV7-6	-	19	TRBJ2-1	CASSLAGGPYLLPYNEQFF
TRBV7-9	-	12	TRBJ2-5	CASSYISETQYF
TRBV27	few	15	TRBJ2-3	CASSFRDGSTDTQYF
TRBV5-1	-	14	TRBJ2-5	CASRTSGSLETQYF
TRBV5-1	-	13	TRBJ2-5	CASSVDWVETQYF
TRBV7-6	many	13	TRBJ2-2	CASSAQGSGELFF
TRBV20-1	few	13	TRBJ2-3	CSVPHRVTDTQYF
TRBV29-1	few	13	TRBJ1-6	CSTRDSSNSPLHF
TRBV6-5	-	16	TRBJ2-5	CASSYSTRATQETQYF
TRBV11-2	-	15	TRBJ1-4	CASSDWTESNEKLFF
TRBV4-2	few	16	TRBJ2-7	CASSQHHLAGGYEQYF
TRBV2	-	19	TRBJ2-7	CASSDLRGAGTSGSTEQYF
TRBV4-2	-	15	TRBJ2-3	CASSQEVLSTDTQYF
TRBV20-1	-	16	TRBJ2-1	CCARADLAISYNEQFF
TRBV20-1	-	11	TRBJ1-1	CSAYRGGGAFF
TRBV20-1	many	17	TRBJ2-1	CSARDPAGLASYNEQFF
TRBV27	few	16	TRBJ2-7	CASSHSQAGVPYEQYF
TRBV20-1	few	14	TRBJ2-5	CSALRGGKTETQYF
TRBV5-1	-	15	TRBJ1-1	CASSLGTGTNTEAFF
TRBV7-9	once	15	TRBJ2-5	CASSPGTAQGETQYF
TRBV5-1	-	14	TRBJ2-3	CASNLAESTDTQYF
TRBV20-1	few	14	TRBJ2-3	CSADRQGFTDTQYF
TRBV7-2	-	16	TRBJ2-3	CASSFRLAGVTDTQYF
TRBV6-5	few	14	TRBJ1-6	CASSYRSNNSPLHF
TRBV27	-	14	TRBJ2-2	CASSYGLNTGELFF
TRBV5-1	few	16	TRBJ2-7	CASSLEAGKSRYEQYF
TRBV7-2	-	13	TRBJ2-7	CASSLIKGGEQYF